Listed below are T cell receptor beta chains from one sample, sequenced in a study of T-cell memory formation after mild COVID-19. TCRdb used MiXCR to reprocess the 5' RACE reads, holding one entry per CDR3 protein. The data show about 430,000 distinct CDR3 sequences, 20% to 30% seen once. Sequences were obtained from PBMCs or a T cell subset sorted from them (not recorded which). The receptors shown here come from an adult woman who had mild COVID-19 (a few samples of this study predate the infection). Cell type and time point are not known. CDR3s include the opening cysteine and the closing phenylalanine or tryptophan. Fields, in order: J gene, D gene, V gene, clone size, CDR3 DNA, CDR3 protein. D genes are given only for firm matches. Only part of the rows carry a size: once, few, many, or a class if the clone is expanded.

>TRBJ2-7|TRBD2|TRBV2|.
TGTGCCAGCAGTGCCACTAGCGGGGCCCAATTGCCGCTCGACGAGCAGTACTTC
CASSATSGAQLPLDEQYF
>TRBJ2-1|.|TRBV7-9|.
TGTGCCAGCAGCTTTCGAGTTGAGCAGTTCTTC
CASSFRVEQFF
>TRBJ1-5|.|TRBV5-5|.
TGTGCCAGCAGCCTTGCAGGTCAACTAAGCAATCAGCCCCAGCATTTT
CASSLAGQLSNQPQHF
>TRBJ2-1|.|TRBV7-8|.
TGTGCCAGCAGCTCTTATTCTAGTGGTGAGCAGTTCTTC
CASSSYSSGEQFF
>TRBJ2-1|.|TRBV12-3/TRBV12-4|.
TGTGCCAGCAGGATGACTCTCGGCGAATATCATGAGCAGTTCTTC
CASRMTLGEYHEQFF
>TRBJ2-2|.|TRBV12-3/TRBV12-4|.
TGTGCCAGCAGTCCCACAGGGTACTTCACCGGGGAGCTGTTTTTT
CASSPTGYFTGELFF
>TRBJ2-2|.|TRBV4-1|few
TGCGCCAGCAGCGAAAGACTGATGAGCACCGGGGAGCTGTTTTTT
CASSERLMSTGELFF
>TRBJ2-1|TRBD2|TRBV12-5|.
TGTGCTAGTGGTTTGGCCTCGGGACTAGCGGGACTCCGTAGGCAGTTCTTC
CASGLASGLAGLRRQFF
>TRBJ1-1|TRBD1|TRBV5-1|.
TGCGCCAGCGGGGACAGGGTGAACACTGAAGCTTTCTTT
CASGDRVNTEAFF
>TRBJ1-4|.|TRBV12-3/TRBV12-4|.
TGTGCCAGCAGTTTAAGGGAATTGAGTGAAAAACTGTTTTTT
CASSLRELSEKLFF
>TRBJ2-7|.|TRBV12-5|few
TGTGCTAGTGCCCCCATGGGGGGGCCCTACGAGCAGTACTTC
CASAPMGGPYEQYF
>TRBJ2-1|TRBD2|TRBV14|.
TGTGCCAGCAGCCAAGATCTAGCGGGAGCGGCGGAGCAGTTCTTC
CASSQDLAGAAEQFF
>TRBJ1-1|TRBD1|TRBV12-3/TRBV12-4|once
TGTGCCAGCAGGGGGACAGGGGGTCGGTCTGAAGCTTTCTTT
CASRGTGGRSEAFF
>TRBJ1-4|.|TRBV7-2|few
TGTGCCAGCAGCTTAGAACCGAACTCGGGGGAAAAACTGTTTTTT
CASSLEPNSGEKLFF
>TRBJ2-7|.|TRBV7-2|.
TGTGCCAGCACCCCCCGAGCAGGGAACGTCTACGAGCAGTACTTC
CASTPRAGNVYEQYF
>TRBJ2-1|.|TRBV29-1|few
TGCAGCGTTGAGGGGCACAGGGATCTACACTCCTACAATGAGCAGTTCTTC
CSVEGHRDLHSYNEQFF
>TRBJ2-5|TRBD2|TRBV7-9|few
TGTGCCAGCAGCCAGGGGACTAGAACTGAAGAGACCCAGTACTTC
CASSQGTRTEETQYF
>TRBJ2-1|.|TRBV7-8|few
TGTGCCAGCAGCTTATCATTGGCATTTTACAATGAGCAGTTCTTC
CASSLSLAFYNEQFF
>TRBJ1-3|.|TRBV12-3/TRBV12-4|few
TGTGCCAGCATACTGGGGCCGTCACGCACCATATATTTT
CASILGPSRTIYF
>TRBJ2-3|TRBD2|TRBV12-3/TRBV12-4|many
TGTGCCAGCAAGCCGGGACTAGCAGTTCTCACAGATACGCAGTATTTT
CASKPGLAVLTDTQYF
>TRBJ1-1|.|TRBV2|.
TGTGCTTCGAGCGGGATCCGTATGAACACTGAAGCTTTCTTT
CASSGIRMNTEAFF
>TRBJ1-5|.|TRBV30|few
TGTGCCTGGAGTGTACAGGGTGGGGGGCCCCAGCATTTT
CAWSVQGGGPQHF
>TRBJ2-1|.|TRBV4-3|.
TGCGCCAGCAGCCAAGAGACAGGTTATCCCTACAATGAGCAGTTCTTC
CASSQETGYPYNEQFF
>TRBJ2-2|.|TRBV15|.
TGTGCCACCAGCAGAGACTACACAGAAGTTCTGCTGTTTTTT
CATSRDYTEVLLFF